This TCR beta chain stems from a study of response to subunit inactivated influenza vaccine. This clonotype appeared a few times. TCRdb ran MiXCR on the RT-PCR reads and lists one entry per CDR3 protein. The table shows 500,000 to 600,000 distinct CDR3 sequences, with around 10% occurring only once. Germline CDR1 DFQATT, CDR2 SNEGSKA (reference sequence). Trimming took 3 bases from V and 3 from J, leaving 15 bases between them. The CDR3 totals 14 residues. These records were also assigned to another study, of T cells expressing NK-cell markers. As reported in that work: Libraries used 5'RACE template switching adding universal primer site and UMIs. For a few donors, these clonotypes were likewise the leading ones in the CD3+CD56-NKG2C+ fraction.

V usage is TRBV20-1 and J usage is TRBJ2-7; D not resolved. This sample comprised PBMCs from blood, obtained on the day of vaccination. The sequence came from a man aged 50 or older who received an inactivated influenza vaccine. The CDR3 nucleotides read TGCAGTGCTAGGTCTCCAACAATTGACTACGAGCAGTACTTC. Encoded protein: CSARSPTIDYEQYF.